One and the same sample provided the 32 T cell receptor beta chains below, sequenced in a study of control samples from healthy donors and cancer patients. TCRdb keeps only in-frame clones here, not all; method: immunoSEQ multiplex PCR. The sample lists about 220,000 clones, over 90% occurring once. The sequenced sample was blood. The receptors originated from a man aged 45 to 65 in good health.

This sequence joins TRBV6-5 and TRBJ1-1, with D possibly matching TRBD1 (5 bases). This CDR3 has 11 residues. In germline, CDR1 is MNHEY, CDR2 SVGAGI. V shed 4 bases and J shed 11 bases, with 11 bases lying between them. The CDR3 loop is CASSLGAGAFF. The CDR3 DNA reads TGTGCCAGCAGTTTAGGTGCAGGGGCTTTCTTT.

The chain recombines TRBV19 with TRBJ1-1; no clear D. The CDR3 has 13 residues. V was clipped by 3 bases and J by 5 bases, with 10 bases between them. Per the germline V gene, CDR1 is LNHDA and CDR2 is SQIVND (reference sequence). CDR3 nucleotide sequence: TGTGCCAGTAGTATTGAACTCGAGACTGAAGCTTTCTTT. It specifies CASSIELETEAFF. The complete variable domain, with remaining parts taken from reference TRBV19 and TRBJ1-1, reads DGGITQSPKYLFRKEGQNVTLSCEQNLNHDAMYWYRQDPGQGLRLIYYSQIVNDFQKGDIAEGYSVSREKKESFPLTVTSAQKNPTAFYLCASSIELETEAFFGQGTRLTVV.

The rearrangement links TRBV11-2 to TRBJ2-2; D could derive from TRBD1 or TRBD2 (5 bases each). The CDR3 totals 14 residues. Germline CDR1 is SGHAT and CDR2 is FQNNGV. V shed 2 bases and J shed 2 bases, with 6 bases lying between them. In DNA, the CDR3 is TGTGCCAGCAGCTTACGGGGCAACACCGGGGAGCTGTTTTTT. Residues: CASSLRGNTGELFF.

For the CDR3, the DNA is TGTGCCAGCAGCTCGTATGGGGGTTTCTCCTACGAGCAGTACTTC. It specifies CASSSYGGFSYEQYF. The V and J genes are TRBV5-4 and TRBJ2-7; D tentatively reads TRBD1 or TRBD2 (5 bases each). The CDR3 extends over 15 amino acids. CDR1 is SGHNT and CDR2 is YYREEE in the germline V gene (reference sequence). The ends were cut back, 3 bases at V and 0 bases at J, with 13 bases in the middle. The entire variable domain, with the rest obtained from reference TRBV5-4 and TRBJ2-7, is as follows: ETGVTQSPTHLIKTRGQQVTLRCSSQSGHNTVSWYQQALGQGPQFIFQYYREEENGRGNFPPRFSGLQFPNYSSELNVNALELDDSALYLCASSSYGGFSYEQYFGPGTRLTVT.

The chain combines TRBV4-3 with TRBJ1-6; 7 bases map to TRBD1. This CDR3 is built from 14 residues. J was trimmed by 2 bases and V by 8 bases; bases with no gene match: 3. The germline CDR1 and CDR2 sequences are LGHNA and YSLEER. DNA for the CDR3: TGCGCCAGCCGCGGGACAGCCTATAATTCACCCCTCCACTTT. Translation: CASRGTAYNSPLHF.

The rearrangement uses TRBV7-2 and TRBJ2-3, with unresolved D. From germline, CDR1 is SGHTA and CDR2 FQGNSA. With 2 bases removed from V and 4 bases from J, the gap between germline ends came to 4 bases. The CDR3 has 12 amino acids. CDR3 nucleotides: TGTGCCAGCAGCTTATTTCCAGATACGCAGTATTTT. It codes for CASSLFPDTQYF.

The chain employs TRBV6-5 and TRBJ2-1; maybe TRBD2 (6 bases). The CDR3 has 15 amino acids. Looked up from germline, CDR1 is MNHEY and CDR2 is SVGAGI. The V end lost 1 base, the J end lost 5 bases, and 12 bases lay between the germline ends. This chain's CDR3 is CASSYYGSPNNEQFF. The DNA for the CDR3 is TGTGCCAGCAGTTACTACGGGAGCCCAAACAATGAGCAGTTCTTC.

V usage is TRBV12-3 or TRBV12-4 and J usage is TRBJ1-1; D possibly corresponds to TRBD1 (5 bases). V was cut by 6 bases and J by 4 bases, with 12 bases left in between. CDR3 length equals 13 residues. CDR3 bases: TGTGCCAGCAGGGAGTCCGGGGGCACTGAAGCTTTCTTT. Translation: CASRESGGTEAFF.

CDR3 sequence: CASSPPSLNTGELFF. In DNA, the CDR3 is TGTGCCAGCTCACCACCGTCCTTGAACACCGGGGAGCTGTTTTTT. The rearrangement joins TRBV18 to TRBJ2-2; no clear D gene. The CDR3 runs 15 residues. The V gene's germline CDR1 is KGHSH and CDR2 LQKENI. Trimming cost V 0 bases and J 1 base, with 6 bases left between them.

The rearrangement joins TRBV7-3 to TRBJ2-3; 11 bases fit TRBD2. J lost 2 bases, V lost 5 bases, and 6 bases had no gene match. Germline V lookup: CDR1 SGHTA, CDR2 FQGTGA. The CDR3 length is 16 residues. In DNA, the CDR3 is TGTGCCAGCAGCCCAATAGCGGGGGGGCTCACAGATACGCAGTATTTT. Encoded protein: CASSPIAGGLTDTQYF.

The J gene is TRBJ1-6, the V gene TRBV6-1, with D perhaps matching TRBD1 (5 bases). Germline assignment: CDR1 MNHNS and CDR2 SASEGT. V shed 4 bases and J shed 8 bases, with 24 bases lying between them. This CDR3 comprises 18 residues. CDR3 nucleotide sequence: TGTGCCAGCAGTGTAACCCGTCACGGGGGGAGGGAATATTCACCCCTCCACTTT. Residues: CASSVTRHGGREYSPLHF.

The rearrangement uses TRBV30 and TRBJ1-4, with D maybe TRBD1 (5 bases). This CDR3 comprises 13 residues. The germline V gene has CDR1 GTSNPN and CDR2 SVGIG (reference sequence). In DNA, the CDR3 is TGTGGTGGGGGGGACTCCGGAAGGGAAAAACTGTTTTTT. The encoded protein is CGGGDSGREKLFF.

This rearrangement joins TRBV4-2 to TRBJ2-1, with D tentatively TRBD2 (5 bases). The CDR3 is made up of 16 amino acids. Germline CDR1 reads LGHNA; CDR2 reads YNFKEQ. Trimming removed 3 bases from V and 6 bases from J, with 18 bases in between. The CDR3 nucleotides read TGTGCCAGCAGCCACCCCGAGGCTAGCCGTAGCAATGAGCAGTTCTTC. Protein sequence: CASSHPEASRSNEQFF.

The chain joins TRBV28 to TRBJ1-1; the D is unclear. This CDR3 comprises 11 residues. Germline V gene sequence: CDR1 MDHEN, CDR2 SYDVKM. The V and J ends lost 5 bases and 12 bases respectively, with 13 bases between them. Here the CDR3 DNA reads TGTGCCAGCAGTCTGAACGTCAGGACTTTCTTT. It codes for CASSLNVRTFF.

V usage is TRBV27 and J usage is TRBJ1-5; D uncertain. Germline-derived CDR1 and CDR2 are MNHEY and SMNVEV (reference sequence). The V gene lost 2 bases and the J gene lost 1 base, with 3 bases spanning the gap. The CDR3 is 13 residues long. The CDR3: CASSLRSNQPQHF. The CDR3 DNA is TGTGCCAGCAGTTTACGCAGCAATCAGCCCCAGCATTTT.

V and J are TRBV2 and TRBJ1-3; tentative D call: TRBD1 (6 bases). Trimming took 4 bases from V and 4 from J, leaving 11 bases between them. Germline V gives CDR1 SNHLY, CDR2 FYNNEI. The CDR3 contains 14 residues. CDR3 in amino acids: CASSAFQGGNTIYF. CDR3 nucleotide sequence: TGTGCCAGCAGTGCCTTTCAGGGGGGAAACACCATATATTTT.

The gene calls are TRBV5-1 and TRBJ1-4; D is perhaps TRBD1 (6 bases). The germline V gene encodes CDR1 SGHRS and CDR2 YFSETQ. The CDR3 consists of 15 residues. V dropped 2 bases and J dropped 2 bases, with 10 bases sitting between them. The CDR3 region has the DNA TGCGCCAGCAGCTTCACAGGGCTTACTAATGAAAAACTGTTTTTT. Its translation is CASSFTGLTNEKLFF.

This chain links TRBV7-3 with TRBJ2-3, with D hard to call. The CDR3 has 12 residues. V was clipped by 3 bases and J by 5 bases, with 6 bases between them. The germline gives CDR1 SGHTA, CDR2 FQGTGA. CDR3 in DNA: TGTGCCAGCAGCTTTGGGGAAGATACGCAGTATTTT. Protein product: CASSFGEDTQYF.

V is TRBV9 and J is TRBJ2-5; perhaps TRBD2 as D (6 bases). Germline-derived CDR1 and CDR2 are SGDLS and YYNGEE. The CDR3 has 15 residues. Trimming shortened V by 4 bases and J by 1 base, and 14 bases separated the two germline ends. CDR3 amino acids: CASSPQEGGQETQYF. The CDR3 DNA reads TGTGCCAGCAGCCCGCAGGAGGGCGGCCAAGAGACCCAGTACTTC.

V and J are TRBV2 and TRBJ2-5, with TRBD1 as a possible D gene (6 bases). The CDR3 has 16 residues. Germline V gene sequence: CDR1 SNHLY, CDR2 FYNNEI. The V end lost 0 bases, the J end lost 4 bases, and 15 bases lay between the germline ends. This CDR3 reads CASSEAGDIPVETQYF. In nucleotides, the CDR3 is TGTGCCAGCAGTGAAGCTGGGGACATCCCCGTAGAGACCCAGTACTTC.

The chain joins TRBV9 to TRBJ2-3; TRBD2 matches 7 bases. The J segment lost 4 bases and the V segment lost 3 bases, leaving 11 bases of the junction unmatched. CDR1 is SGDLS, CDR2 YYNGEE, per germline. This CDR3 region has 16 residues. The CDR3 DNA sequence: TGTGCCAGCAGCGGAGCCGGGACTACAGTTCCAGATACGCAGTATTTT. Amino acid sequence: CASSGAGTTVPDTQYF. The full variable domain, in which reference TRBV9 and TRBJ2-3 provide the parts outside the CDR3, is DSGVTQTPKHLITATGQRVTLRCSPRSGDLSVYWYQQSLDQGLQFLIQYYNGEERAKGNILERFSAQQFPDLHSELNLSSLELGDSALYFCASSGAGTTVPDTQYFGPGTRLTVL.

The chain recombines TRBV19 with TRBJ1-3, with 8 bases fitting TRBD1. The CDR3 totals 17 residues. Germline CDR1 is LNHDA and CDR2 is SQIVND (reference sequence). With V trimmed by 3 bases and J by 7 bases, 14 bases remained unmatched. The CDR3 DNA reads as TGTGCCAGTAGTATGCCCAGGGGGCAAAAAGCTTCGAACACCATATATTTT. Translating gives CASSMPRGQKASNTIYF.

The gene calls are TRBV7-9 and TRBJ1-3; D is ambiguous. Per the germline V gene, CDR1 is SEHNR and CDR2 is FQNEAQ (reference sequence). This CDR3 comprises 15 residues. The V and J ends lost 1 base and 0 bases respectively, with 7 bases between them. The CDR3 DNA reads as TGTGCCAGCAGCTTAGGGCGGCTCTCTGGAAACACCATATATTTT. This sequence encodes CASSLGRLSGNTIYF. Filled out from reference TRBV7-9 and TRBJ1-3, the complete variable domain reads DTGVSQNPRHKITKRGQNVTFRCDPISEHNRLYWYRQTLGQGPEFLTYFQNEAQLEKSRLLSDRFSAERPKGSFSTLEIQRTEQGDSAMYLCASSLGRLSGNTIYFGEGSWLTVV.

The chain employs TRBV19 and TRBJ2-5, with TRBD2 matching 9 bases. The junction had 8 bases not matched to a gene; V was cut back by 4 bases and J by 2 bases. Germline CDR1 LNHDA, CDR2 SQIVND (reference sequence). The CDR3 extends over 16 amino acids. CDR3 sequence (DNA): TGTGCCAGTAGTAGGGAGGTAGCGGGGGTACAAGAGACCCAGTACTTC. Translation gives CASSREVAGVQETQYF.

The chain combines TRBV10-3 with TRBJ1-4, with D unclear. Trimming took off 4 bases at V and 0 bases at J, with 15 bases between the two ends. The CDR3 loop spans 17 amino acids. Germline-derived CDR1 and CDR2 are ENHRY and SYGVKD. CDR3 in DNA: TGTGCCATCAGTGCTAACAGCCCCGATGCAACTAATGAAAAACTGTTTTTT. Protein product: CAISANSPDATNEKLFF.

The chain links TRBV7-2 to TRBJ1-5; D is ambiguous. The CDR3 sequence is 13 residues long. Germline loops: CDR1 SGHTA, CDR2 FQGNSA. V was cut by 1 base and J by 7 bases, with 8 bases left in between. This chain's CDR3 is CASSLVHGQPQHF. The CDR3 region has the DNA TGTGCCAGCAGCTTAGTCCATGGACAGCCCCAGCATTTT.

The J gene is TRBJ2-6, the V gene TRBV6-6, with D uncertain. V was clipped by 4 bases and J by 0 bases, with 10 bases between them. The CDR3 consists of 16 residues. Germline loops: CDR1 MNHNY, CDR2 SVGAGI (reference sequence). The CDR3 reads CASSLVSPSGANVLTF. The DNA for the CDR3 is TGTGCCAGCAGTTTAGTTTCCCCCTCTGGGGCCAACGTCCTGACTTTC.

The gene calls are TRBV24-1 and TRBJ2-1; the match to TRBD2 covers 7 bases. After removal of 10 bases from V and 7 bases from J, the junction contained 12 bases not matched to a gene. This CDR3 has 14 amino acids. Germline V CDR1 and CDR2: KGHDR, SFDVKD. CDR3 in amino acids: CATAGGSGWNEQFF. CDR3 nucleotide sequence: TGTGCCACTGCCGGGGGGAGTGGTTGGAATGAGCAGTTCTTC.

The gene calls are TRBV5-4 and TRBJ2-1; the match to TRBD2 covers 9 bases. The CDR3 loop spans 17 amino acids. Germline loops: CDR1 SGHNT, CDR2 YYREEE (reference sequence). The J segment lost 0 bases and the V segment lost 4 bases, leaving 8 bases of the junction unmatched. The chain's CDR3 is CASSGGGGAGSYNEQFF. The CDR3 DNA sequence: TGTGCCAGCAGCGGCGGCGGGGGGGCAGGCTCCTACAATGAGCAGTTCTTC.

V is TRBV2 and J is TRBJ1-2; D gene uncertain. The CDR3 extends over 15 amino acids. Trimming pared 7 bases from V and 1 base from J, leaving 16 bases between. The germline CDR1 and CDR2 sequences are SNHLY and FYNNEI. CDR3 sequence reads: CASTPIRTGNYGYTF. CDR3 in DNA: TGTGCCAGCACCCCGATACGGACGGGTAACTATGGCTACACCTTC. Combining the CDR3 with reference TRBV2 and TRBJ1-2 gives the whole variable domain EPEVTQTPSHQVTQMGQEVILRCVPISNHLYFYWYRQILGQKVEFLVSFYNNEISEKSEIFDDQFSVERPDGSNFTLKIRSTKLEDSAMYFCASTPIRTGNYGYTFGSGTRLTVV.

This clone showed up just once. This chain uses TRBV4-3 with TRBJ1-2; unclear D gene. This CDR3 spans 13 amino acids. Germline-derived CDR1 and CDR2 are LGHNA and YSLEER. V lost 0 bases, J lost 8 bases, and 10 bases lay in between. The CDR3 region has the DNA TGCGCCAGCAGCCAAGAGGAGAAGATGGGCTACACCTTC. Protein: CASSQEEKMGYTF.

This clone was recorded once. The chain is built from TRBV19 and TRBJ1-5; 7 positions match TRBD1. The CDR3 runs to 15 residues. Per the germline V gene, CDR1 is LNHDA and CDR2 is SQIVND (reference sequence). V dropped 5 bases and J dropped 2; count of bases not matched to a gene: 6. CDR3 protein: CASSASGTGNQPQHF. The CDR3 DNA follows: TGTGCCAGTAGTGCCTCCGGGACAGGCAATCAGCCCCAGCATTTT.